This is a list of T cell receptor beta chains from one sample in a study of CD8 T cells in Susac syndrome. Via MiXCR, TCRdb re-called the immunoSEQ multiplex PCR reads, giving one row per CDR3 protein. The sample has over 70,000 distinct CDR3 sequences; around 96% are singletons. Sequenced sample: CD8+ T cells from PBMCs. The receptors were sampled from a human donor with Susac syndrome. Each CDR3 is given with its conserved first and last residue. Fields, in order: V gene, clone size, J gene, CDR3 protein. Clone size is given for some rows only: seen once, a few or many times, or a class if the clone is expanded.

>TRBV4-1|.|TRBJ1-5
CASSLSDRRIDYQPQHF
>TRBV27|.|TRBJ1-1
CASRFVGNTEAFF
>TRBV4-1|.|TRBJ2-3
CASTLDGGAEGDTQYF
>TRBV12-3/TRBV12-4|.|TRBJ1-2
CATQGVYGYTF
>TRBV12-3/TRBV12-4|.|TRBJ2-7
CASTLPGGYEQYF
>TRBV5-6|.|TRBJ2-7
CASSFPGLAYEQYF
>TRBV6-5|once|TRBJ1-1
CASSLPGLDTEAFF
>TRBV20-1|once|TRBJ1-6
CSARDPGTRNSPLHF
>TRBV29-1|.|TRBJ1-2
CSVGKRDDGYTF
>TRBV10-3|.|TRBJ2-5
CATMTGPQETQYF
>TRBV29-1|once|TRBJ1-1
CSVLGQEREAFF
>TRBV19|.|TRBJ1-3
CASSTSRAGNTIYF
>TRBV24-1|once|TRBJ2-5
CATSDRQGRETQYF
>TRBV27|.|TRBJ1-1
CASSSGQRHEAFF
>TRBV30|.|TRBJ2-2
CAWSGAGAATGELFF
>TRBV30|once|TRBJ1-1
CAWSFGQGNTEAFF
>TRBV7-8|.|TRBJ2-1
CASSLSSGARNEQFF
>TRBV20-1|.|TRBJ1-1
CSATDRALMNTEAFF
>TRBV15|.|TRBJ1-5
CATSRGQGRDQPQHF
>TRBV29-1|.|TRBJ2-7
CSVRLDLSLQQYF
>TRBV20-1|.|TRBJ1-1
CSASSPKGQVSEAFF
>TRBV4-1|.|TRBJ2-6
CASSPSSGANVLTF
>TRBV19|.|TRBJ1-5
CASSGPVQPQHF
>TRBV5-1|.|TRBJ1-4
CASSLDLGEKLFF
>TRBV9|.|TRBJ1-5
CASSVGRDSREPQHF
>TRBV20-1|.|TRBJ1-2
CSASQSSPLGEYGYTF
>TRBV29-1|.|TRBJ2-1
CSVESGGPRSYNEQFF
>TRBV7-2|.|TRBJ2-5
CASSRDLKTQYF
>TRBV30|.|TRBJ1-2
CAWFGDNYGYTF
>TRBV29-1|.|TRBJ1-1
CSVVGGRTEAFF
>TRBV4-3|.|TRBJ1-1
CASSQGTASNTEAFF
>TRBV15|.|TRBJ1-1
CATSSGTGPVWSTEAFF
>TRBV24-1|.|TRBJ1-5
CATSDSGDQPQHF
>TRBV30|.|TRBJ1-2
CAWNEALPGQGYGYTF
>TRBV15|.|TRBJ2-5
CATGAIRGRETQYF
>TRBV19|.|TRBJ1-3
CASSILTAGNTIYF
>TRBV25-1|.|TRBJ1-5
CASSEDRGHGNQPQHF
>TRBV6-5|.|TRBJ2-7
CASSLGGGVTYEQYF
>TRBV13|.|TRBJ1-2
CASSLGTGEYGYTF
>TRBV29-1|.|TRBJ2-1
CSGTSGGLNEQFF
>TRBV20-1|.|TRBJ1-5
CSASWGRGPQHF
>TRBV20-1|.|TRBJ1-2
CSASPFDSPTNYGYTF
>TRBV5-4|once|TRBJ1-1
CASSPGKQRTVNAEAFF
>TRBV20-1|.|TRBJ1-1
CSRRIMNTEAFF
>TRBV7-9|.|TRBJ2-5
CASSLTSGAYQETQYF